This TCR beta chain appears in the sequencing data of a study of T cell responses to AZD1222 COVID-19 vaccine. General observations from the study: After two AZD1222 doses, spike-specific TCR breadth and depth rose versus day 0.

The data were produced by immunoSEQ multiplex PCR, yet TCRdb's version contains in-frame clones alone and is incomplete. Among some 130,000 clones listed, approximately 85% were seen once. This CDR3 has 16 amino acids. Trimming removed 6 bases at V and 1 base at J, with 19 bases between. Germline assignment: CDR1 WNHNN and CDR2 SYGVQD (reference sequence). With regard to this clone: Its antigen is unknown.

Specimen: peripheral blood, collected 28 days after the second dose of the MenACWY control vaccine. This chain links TRBV10-1 with TRBJ2-7, with D uncertain. The source is an adult who received the MenACWY meningococcal vaccine as a control. The CDR3 reads CASRGPSKLRSYEQYV. The CDR3 nucleotides read TGCGCCAGCAGGGGCCCTAGTAAGCTCAGGTCCTACGAGCAGTACGTC.